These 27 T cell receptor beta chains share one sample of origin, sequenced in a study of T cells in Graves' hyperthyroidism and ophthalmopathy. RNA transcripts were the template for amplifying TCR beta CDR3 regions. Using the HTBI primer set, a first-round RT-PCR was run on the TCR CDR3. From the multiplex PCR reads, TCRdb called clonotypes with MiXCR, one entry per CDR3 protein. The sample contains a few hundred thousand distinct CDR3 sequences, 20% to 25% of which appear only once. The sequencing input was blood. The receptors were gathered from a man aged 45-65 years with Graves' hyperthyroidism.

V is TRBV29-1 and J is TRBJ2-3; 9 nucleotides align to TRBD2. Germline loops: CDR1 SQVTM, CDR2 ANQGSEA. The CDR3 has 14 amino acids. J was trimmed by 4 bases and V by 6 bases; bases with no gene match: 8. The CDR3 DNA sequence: TGCAGCGTAGATAGCGGGGGCGGAGCAGATACGCAGTATTTT. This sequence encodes CSVDSGGGADTQYF.

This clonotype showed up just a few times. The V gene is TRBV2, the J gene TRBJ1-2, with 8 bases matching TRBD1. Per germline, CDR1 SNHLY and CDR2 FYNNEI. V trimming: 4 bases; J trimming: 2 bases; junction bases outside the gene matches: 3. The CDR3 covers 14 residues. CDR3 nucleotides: TGTGCCAGCAGTGCGAGACAGGGGAACTATGGCTACACCTTC. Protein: CASSARQGNYGYTF.

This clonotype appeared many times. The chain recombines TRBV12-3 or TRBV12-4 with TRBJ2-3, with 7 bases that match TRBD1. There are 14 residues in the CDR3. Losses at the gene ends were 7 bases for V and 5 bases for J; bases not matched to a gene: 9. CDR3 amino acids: CASTRTGRVDTQYF. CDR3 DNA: TGTGCCAGCACCCGGACAGGTCGGGTAGATACGCAGTATTTT.

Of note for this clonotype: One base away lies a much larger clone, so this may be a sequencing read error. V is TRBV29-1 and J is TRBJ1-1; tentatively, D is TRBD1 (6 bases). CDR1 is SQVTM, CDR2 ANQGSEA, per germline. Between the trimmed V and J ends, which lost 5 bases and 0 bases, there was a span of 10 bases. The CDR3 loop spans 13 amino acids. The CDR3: CSVWTVMNTEAFF. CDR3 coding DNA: TGCAGCGTTTGGACAGTGATGAACACTGAAGCTTTCTTT.

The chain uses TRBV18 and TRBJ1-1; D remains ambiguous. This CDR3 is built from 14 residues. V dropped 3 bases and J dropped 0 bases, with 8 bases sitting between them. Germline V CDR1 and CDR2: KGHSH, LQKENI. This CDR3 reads CASSPGPVNTEAFF. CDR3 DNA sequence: TGTGCCAGCTCACCCGGTCCGGTGAACACTGAAGCTTTCTTT.

CDR3: CSARGNGELFF. CDR3 DNA: TGCAGTGCTAGAGGAAACGGGGAGCTGTTTTTT. This chain uses TRBV20-1 with TRBJ2-2; unclear D gene. This CDR3 region has 11 residues. Trimming cost V 1 base and J 7 bases, with 4 bases left between them. The germline gives CDR1 DFQATT, CDR2 SNEGSKA (reference sequence).

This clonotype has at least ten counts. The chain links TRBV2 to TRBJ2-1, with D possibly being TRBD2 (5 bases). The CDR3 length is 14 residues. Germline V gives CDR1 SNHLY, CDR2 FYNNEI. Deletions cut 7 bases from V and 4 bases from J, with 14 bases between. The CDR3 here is CASTPGLAYNEQFF. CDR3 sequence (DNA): TGTGCCAGCACCCCCGGACTGGCATACAATGAGCAGTTCTTC.

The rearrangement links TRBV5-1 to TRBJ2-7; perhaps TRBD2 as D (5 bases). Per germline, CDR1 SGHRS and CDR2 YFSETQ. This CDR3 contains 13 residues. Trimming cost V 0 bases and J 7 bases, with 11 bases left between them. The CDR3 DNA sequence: TGCGCCAGCAGCTTGGATCTAGCTGGGGAGCAGTACTTC. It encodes CASSLDLAGEQYF.

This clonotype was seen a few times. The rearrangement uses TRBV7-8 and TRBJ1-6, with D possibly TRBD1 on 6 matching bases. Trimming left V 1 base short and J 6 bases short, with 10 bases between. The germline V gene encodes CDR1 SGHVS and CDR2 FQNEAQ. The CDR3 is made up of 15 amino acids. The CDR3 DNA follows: TGTGCCAGCAGCTTAGGGCAGGGGATTAATTCACCCCTCCACTTT. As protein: CASSLGQGINSPLHF.

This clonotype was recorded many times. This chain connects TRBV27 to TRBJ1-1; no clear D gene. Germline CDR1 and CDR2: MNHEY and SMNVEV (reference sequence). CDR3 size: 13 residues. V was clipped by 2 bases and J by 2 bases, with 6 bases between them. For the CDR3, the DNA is TGTGCCAGCAGTTTAACGGTAAACACTGAAGCTTTCTTT. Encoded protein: CASSLTVNTEAFF.

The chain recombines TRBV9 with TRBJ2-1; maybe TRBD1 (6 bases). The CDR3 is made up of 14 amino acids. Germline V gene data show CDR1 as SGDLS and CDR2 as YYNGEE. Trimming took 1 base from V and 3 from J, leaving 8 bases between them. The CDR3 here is CASSVSGDYNEQFF. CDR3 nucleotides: TGTGCCAGCAGCGTATCAGGGGACTACAATGAGCAGTTCTTC.

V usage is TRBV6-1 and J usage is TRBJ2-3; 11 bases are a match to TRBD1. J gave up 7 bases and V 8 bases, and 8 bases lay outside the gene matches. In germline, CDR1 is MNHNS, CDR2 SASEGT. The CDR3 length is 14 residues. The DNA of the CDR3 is TGTGCCAGCTTCCCGGGACAGGGGGGAAATACGCAGTATTTT. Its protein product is CASFPGQGGNTQYF.

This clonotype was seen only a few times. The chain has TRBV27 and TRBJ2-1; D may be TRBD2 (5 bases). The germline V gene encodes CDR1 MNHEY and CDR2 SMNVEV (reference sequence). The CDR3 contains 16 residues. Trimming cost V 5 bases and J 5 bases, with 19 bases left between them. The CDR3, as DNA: TGTGCCAGCAGTACACTAGTTTCAAACCCTCACAATGAGCAGTTCTTC. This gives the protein CASSTLVSNPHNEQFF.

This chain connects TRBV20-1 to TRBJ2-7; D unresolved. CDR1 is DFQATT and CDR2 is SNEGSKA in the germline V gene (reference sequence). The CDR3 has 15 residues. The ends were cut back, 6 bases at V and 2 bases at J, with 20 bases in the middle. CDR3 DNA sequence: TGCAGTGCAGAAGTAAGGGCCAGGAGCACCTACGAGCAGTACTTC. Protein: CSAEVRARSTYEQYF.

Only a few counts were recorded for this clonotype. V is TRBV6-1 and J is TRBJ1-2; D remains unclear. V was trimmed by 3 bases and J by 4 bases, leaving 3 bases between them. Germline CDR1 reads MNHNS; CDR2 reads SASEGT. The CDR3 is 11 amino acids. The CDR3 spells CASSDSYGYTF. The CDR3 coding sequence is TGTGCCAGCAGTGACAGCTATGGCTACACCTTC.

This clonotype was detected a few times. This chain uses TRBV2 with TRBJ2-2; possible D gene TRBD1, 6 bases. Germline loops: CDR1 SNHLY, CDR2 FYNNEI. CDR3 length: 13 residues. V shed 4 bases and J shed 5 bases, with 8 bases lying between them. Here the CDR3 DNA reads TGTGCCAGCAGTGCAGGGGATACCGGGGAGCTGTTTTTT. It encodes CASSAGDTGELFF.

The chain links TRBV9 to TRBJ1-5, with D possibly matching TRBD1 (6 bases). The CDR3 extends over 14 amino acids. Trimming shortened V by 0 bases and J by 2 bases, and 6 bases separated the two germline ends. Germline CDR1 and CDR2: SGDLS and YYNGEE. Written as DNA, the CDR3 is TGTGCCAGCAGCGTAGCAGGGGGCAATCAGCCCCAGCATTTT. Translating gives CASSVAGGNQPQHF.

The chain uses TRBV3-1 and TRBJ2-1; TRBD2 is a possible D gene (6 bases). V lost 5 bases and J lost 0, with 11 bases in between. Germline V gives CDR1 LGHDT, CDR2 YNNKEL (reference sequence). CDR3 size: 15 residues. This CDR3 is CASSWDSSSYNEQFF. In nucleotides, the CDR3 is TGTGCCAGCAGCTGGGACTCGAGCTCCTACAATGAGCAGTTCTTC.

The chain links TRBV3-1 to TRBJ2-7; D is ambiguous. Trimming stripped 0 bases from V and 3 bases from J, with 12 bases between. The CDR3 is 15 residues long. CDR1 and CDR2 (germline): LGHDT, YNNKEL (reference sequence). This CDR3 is CASSQDSRLFYEQYF. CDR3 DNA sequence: TGTGCCAGCAGCCAAGATAGTAGGCTCTTCTACGAGCAGTACTTC.

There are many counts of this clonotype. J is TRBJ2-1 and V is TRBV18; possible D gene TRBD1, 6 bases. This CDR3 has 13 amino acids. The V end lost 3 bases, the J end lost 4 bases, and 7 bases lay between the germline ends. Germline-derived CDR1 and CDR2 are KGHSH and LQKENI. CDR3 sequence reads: CASSPGQYNEQFF. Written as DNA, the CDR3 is TGTGCCAGCTCACCCGGACAGTACAATGAGCAGTTCTTC.

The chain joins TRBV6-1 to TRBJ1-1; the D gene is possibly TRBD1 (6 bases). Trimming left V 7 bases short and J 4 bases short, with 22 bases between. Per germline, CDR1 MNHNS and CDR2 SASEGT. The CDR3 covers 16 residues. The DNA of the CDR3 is TGTGCCAGCACCACCTCCCGACAGGAAAGACTCACTGAAGCTTTCTTT. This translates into CASTTSRQERLTEAFF.

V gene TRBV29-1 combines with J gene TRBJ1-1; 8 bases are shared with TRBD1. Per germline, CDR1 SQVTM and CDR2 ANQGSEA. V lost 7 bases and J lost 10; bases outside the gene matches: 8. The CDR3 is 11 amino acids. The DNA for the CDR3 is TGCAGCGCCCAGGGGGCGATTGGAGCTTTCTTT. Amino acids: CSAQGAIGAFF.

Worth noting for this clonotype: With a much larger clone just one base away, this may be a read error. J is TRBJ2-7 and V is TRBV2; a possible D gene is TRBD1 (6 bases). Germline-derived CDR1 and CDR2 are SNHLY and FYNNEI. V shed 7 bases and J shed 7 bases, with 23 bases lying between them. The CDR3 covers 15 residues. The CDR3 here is CASKKDSGPWNEQYF. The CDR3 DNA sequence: TGTGCCAGCAAAAAGGACAGTGGGCCTTGGAATGAGCAGTACTTC. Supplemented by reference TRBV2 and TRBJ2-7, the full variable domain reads EPEVTQTPSHQVTQMGQEVILRCVPISNHLYFYWYRQILGQKVEFLVSFYNNEISEKSEIFDDQFSVERPDGSNFTLKIRSTKLEDSAMYFCASKKDSGPWNEQYFGPGTRLTVT.

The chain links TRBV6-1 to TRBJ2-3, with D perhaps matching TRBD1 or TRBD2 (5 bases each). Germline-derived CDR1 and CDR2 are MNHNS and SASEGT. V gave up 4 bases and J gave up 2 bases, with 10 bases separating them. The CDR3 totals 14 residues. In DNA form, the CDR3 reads TGTGCCAGCAGTGCGGGACCGGACACAGATACGCAGTATTTT. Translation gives CASSAGPDTDTQYF.

CDR3: CASSISGSGLYEQYF. CDR3 sequence (DNA): TGTGCCAGTAGTATCTCGGGAAGCGGACTCTACGAGCAGTACTTC. The chain employs TRBV19 and TRBJ2-7, with D possibly matching TRBD2 (5 bases). CDR1 and CDR2 (germline): LNHDA, SQIVND (reference sequence). The V end was cut by 3 bases, the J end by 3 bases, with 15 bases between. CDR3 size: 15 residues.

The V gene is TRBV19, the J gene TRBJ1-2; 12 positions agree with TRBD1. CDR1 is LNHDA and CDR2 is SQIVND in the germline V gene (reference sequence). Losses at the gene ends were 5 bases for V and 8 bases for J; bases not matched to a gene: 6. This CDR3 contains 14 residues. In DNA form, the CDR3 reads TGTGCCAGTAGTGGGACAGGGGGCGCGGCCGGCTACACCTTC. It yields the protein CASSGTGGAAGYTF.

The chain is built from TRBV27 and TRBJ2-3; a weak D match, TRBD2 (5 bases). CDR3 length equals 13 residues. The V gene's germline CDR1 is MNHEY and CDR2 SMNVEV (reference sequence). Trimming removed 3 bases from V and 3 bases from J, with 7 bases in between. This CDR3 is CASSFGETDTQYF. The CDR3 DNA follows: TGTGCCAGCAGTTTCGGGGAGACAGATACGCAGTATTTT.